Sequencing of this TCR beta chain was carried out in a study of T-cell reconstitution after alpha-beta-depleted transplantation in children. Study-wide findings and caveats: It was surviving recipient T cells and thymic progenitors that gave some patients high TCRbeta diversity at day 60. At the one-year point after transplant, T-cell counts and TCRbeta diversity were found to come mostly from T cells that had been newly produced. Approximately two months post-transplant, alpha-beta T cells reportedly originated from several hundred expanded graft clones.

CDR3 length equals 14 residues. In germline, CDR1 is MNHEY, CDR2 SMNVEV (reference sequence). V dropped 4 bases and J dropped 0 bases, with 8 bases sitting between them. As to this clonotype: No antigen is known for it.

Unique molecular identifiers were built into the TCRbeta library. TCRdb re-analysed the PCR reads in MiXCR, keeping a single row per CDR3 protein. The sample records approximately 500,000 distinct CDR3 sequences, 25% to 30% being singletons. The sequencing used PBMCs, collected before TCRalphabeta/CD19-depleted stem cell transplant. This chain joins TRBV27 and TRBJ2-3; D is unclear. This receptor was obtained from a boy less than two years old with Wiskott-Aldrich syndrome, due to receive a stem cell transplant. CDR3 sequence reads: CASSSIPSTDTQYF. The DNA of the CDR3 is TGTGCCAGCAGTTCAATACCTAGCACAGATACGCAGTATTTT.